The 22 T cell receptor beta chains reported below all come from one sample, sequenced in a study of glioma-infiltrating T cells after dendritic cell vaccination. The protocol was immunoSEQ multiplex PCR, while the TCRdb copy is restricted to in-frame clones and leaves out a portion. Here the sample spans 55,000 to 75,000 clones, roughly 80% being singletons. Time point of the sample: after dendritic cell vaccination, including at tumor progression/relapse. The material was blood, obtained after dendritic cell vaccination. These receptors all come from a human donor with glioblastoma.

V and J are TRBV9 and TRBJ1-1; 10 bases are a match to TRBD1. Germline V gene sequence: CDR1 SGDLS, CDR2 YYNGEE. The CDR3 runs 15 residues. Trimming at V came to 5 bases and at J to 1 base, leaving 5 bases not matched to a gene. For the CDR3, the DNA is TGTGCCAGCAGGGTTGGACAGGGGGAGAACACTGAAGCTTTCTTT. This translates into CASRVGQGENTEAFF.

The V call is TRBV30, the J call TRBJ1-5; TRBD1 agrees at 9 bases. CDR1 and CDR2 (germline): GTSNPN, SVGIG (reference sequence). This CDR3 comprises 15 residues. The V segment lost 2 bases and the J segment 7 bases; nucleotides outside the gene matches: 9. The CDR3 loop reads CAWSRPTGGGQPQHF. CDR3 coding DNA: TGTGCCTGGAGTAGACCTACAGGGGGCGGGCAGCCCCAGCATTTT.

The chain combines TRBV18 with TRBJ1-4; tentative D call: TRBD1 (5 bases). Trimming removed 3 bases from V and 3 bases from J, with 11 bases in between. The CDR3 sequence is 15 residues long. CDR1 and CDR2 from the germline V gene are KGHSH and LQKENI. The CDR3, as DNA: TGTGCCAGCTCACCCGGGAGGGACTCTAATGAAAAACTGTTTTTT. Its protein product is CASSPGRDSNEKLFF.

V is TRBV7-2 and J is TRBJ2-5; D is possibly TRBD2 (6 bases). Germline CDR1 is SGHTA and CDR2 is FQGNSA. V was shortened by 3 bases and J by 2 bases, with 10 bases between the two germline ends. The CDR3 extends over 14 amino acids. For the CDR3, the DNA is TGTGCCAGCAGCTTGGAGGGTCAACAAGAGACCCAGTACTTC. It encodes CASSLEGQQETQYF.

Here the CDR3 DNA reads TGTGCCAGCAGCTTACAGCGGGGGGGCACCGGGGAGCTGTTTTTT. Its translation is CASSLQRGGTGELFF. The chain has TRBV7-8 and TRBJ2-2; 10 bases map to TRBD2. The V and J ends lost 2 bases and 4 bases, in that order; junction bases with no gene match: 1. The CDR3 consists of 15 residues. Germline V gene data show CDR1 as SGHVS and CDR2 as FQNEAQ.

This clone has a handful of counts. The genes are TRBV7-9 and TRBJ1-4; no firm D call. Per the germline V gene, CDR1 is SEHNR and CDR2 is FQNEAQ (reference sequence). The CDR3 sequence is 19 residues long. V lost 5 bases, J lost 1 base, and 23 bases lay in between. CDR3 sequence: CASSKTSGGFLITNEKLFF. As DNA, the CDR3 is TGTGCCAGCAGCAAAACAAGTGGAGGATTCCTTATAACTAATGAAAAACTGTTTTTT.

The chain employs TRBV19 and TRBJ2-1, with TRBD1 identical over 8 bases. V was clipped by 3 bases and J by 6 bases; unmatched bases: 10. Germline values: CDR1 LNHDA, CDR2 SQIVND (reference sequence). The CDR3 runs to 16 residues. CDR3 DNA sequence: TGTGCCAGTAGTATTCAGGGGGCGCTTCTCAGCAATGAGCAGTTCTTC. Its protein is CASSIQGALLSNEQFF. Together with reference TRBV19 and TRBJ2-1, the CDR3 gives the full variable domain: DGGITQSPKYLFRKEGQNVTLSCEQNLNHDAMYWYRQDPGQGLRLIYYSQIVNDFQKGDIAEGYSVSREKKESFPLTVTSAQKNPTAFYLCASSIQGALLSNEQFFGPGTRLTVL.

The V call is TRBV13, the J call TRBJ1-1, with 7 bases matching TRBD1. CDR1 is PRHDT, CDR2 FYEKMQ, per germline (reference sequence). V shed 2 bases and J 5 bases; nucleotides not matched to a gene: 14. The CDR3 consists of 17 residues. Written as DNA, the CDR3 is TGTGCCAGCAGCTTAAAGCTAGGGGGCCCCGGGGATACTGAAGCTTTCTTT. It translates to CASSLKLGGPGDTEAFF.

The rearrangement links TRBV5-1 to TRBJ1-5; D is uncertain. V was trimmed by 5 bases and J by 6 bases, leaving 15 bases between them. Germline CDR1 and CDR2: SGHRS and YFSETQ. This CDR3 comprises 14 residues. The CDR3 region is CASRYGPAGQPQHF. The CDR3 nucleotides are TGCGCCAGCAGATACGGACCCGCGGGTCAGCCCCAGCATTTT. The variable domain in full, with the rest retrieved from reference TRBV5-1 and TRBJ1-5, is KAGVTQTPRYLIKTRGQQVTLSCSPISGHRSVSWYQQTPGQGLQFLFEYFSETQRNKGNFPGRFSGRQFSNSRSEMNVSTLELGDSALYLCASRYGPAGQPQHFGDGTRLSIL.

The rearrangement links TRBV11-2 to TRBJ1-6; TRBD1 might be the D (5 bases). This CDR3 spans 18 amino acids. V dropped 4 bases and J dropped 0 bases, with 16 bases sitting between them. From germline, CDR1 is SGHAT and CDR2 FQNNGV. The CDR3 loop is CASSWTRKTSSYNSPLHF. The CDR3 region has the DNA TGTGCCAGCAGCTGGACAAGAAAAACTTCCTCCTATAATTCACCCCTCCACTTT.

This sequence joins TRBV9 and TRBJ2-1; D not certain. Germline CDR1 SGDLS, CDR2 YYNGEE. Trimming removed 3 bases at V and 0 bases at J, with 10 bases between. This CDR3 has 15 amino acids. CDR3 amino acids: CASSAPPGSYNEQFF. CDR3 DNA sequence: TGTGCCAGCAGCGCCCCCCCAGGCTCCTACAATGAGCAGTTCTTC.

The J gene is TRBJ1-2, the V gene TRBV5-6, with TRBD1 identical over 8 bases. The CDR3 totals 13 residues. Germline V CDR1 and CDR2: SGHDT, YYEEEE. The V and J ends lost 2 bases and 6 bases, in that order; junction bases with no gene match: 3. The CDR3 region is CASSFQGADGYTF. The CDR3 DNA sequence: TGTGCCAGCAGCTTTCAGGGGGCGGATGGCTACACCTTC.

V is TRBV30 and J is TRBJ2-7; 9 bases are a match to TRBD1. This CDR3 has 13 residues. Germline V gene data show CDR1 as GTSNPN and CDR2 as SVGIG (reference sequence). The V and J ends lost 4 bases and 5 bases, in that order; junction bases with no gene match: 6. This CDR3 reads CAWTGTGYHEQYF. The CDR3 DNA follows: TGTGCCTGGACCGGGACAGGGTACCACGAGCAGTACTTC.

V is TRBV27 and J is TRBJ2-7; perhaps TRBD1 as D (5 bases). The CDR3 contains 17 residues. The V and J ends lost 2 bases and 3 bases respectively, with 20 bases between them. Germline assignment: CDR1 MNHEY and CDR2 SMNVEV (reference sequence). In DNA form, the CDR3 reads TGTGCCAGCAGTTTAAGGGGTCGTCGTACTCAATTCTACGAGCAGTACTTC. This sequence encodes CASSLRGRRTQFYEQYF.

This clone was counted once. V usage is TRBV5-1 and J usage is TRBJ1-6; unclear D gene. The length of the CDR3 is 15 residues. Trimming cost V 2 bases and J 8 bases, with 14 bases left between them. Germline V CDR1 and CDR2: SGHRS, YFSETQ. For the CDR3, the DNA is TGCGCCAGCAGCTTAGACGGCCGAGGAGATTCACCCCTCCACTTT. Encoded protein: CASSLDGRGDSPLHF.

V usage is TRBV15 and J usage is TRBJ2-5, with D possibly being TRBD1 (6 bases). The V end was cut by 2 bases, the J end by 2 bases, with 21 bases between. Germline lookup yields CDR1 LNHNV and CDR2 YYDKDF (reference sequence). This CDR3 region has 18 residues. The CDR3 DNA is TGTGCCACCAGCAGACTAGGGCGAGGGGGTGTTTGGCAAGAGACCCAGTACTTC. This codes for CATSRLGRGGVWQETQYF.

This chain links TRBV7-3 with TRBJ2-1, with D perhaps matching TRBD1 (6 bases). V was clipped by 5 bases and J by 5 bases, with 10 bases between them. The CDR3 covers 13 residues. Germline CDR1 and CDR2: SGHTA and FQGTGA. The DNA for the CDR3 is TGTGCCAGCAGCCCAGGGGTCAACAATGAGCAGTTCTTC. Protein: CASSPGVNNEQFF. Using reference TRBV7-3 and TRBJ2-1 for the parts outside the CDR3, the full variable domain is GAGVSQTPSNKVTEKGKYVELRCDPISGHTALYWYRQSLGQGPEFLIYFQGTGAADDSGLPNDRFFAVRPEGSVSTLKIQRTERGDSAVYLCASSPGVNNEQFFGPGTRLTVL.

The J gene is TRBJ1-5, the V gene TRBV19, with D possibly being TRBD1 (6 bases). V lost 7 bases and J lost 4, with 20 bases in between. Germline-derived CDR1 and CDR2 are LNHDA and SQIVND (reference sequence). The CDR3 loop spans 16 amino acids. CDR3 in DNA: TGTGCCAGTACCTGGGGGGGCAACCTCGGGAATCAGCCCCAGCATTTT. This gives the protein CASTWGGNLGNQPQHF.

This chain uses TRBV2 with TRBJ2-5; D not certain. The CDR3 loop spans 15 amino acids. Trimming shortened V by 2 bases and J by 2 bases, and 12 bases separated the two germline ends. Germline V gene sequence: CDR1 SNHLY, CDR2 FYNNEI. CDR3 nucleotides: TGTGCCAGCAGTGAATTCTCGCATACACAAGAGACCCAGTACTTC. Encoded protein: CASSEFSHTQETQYF.

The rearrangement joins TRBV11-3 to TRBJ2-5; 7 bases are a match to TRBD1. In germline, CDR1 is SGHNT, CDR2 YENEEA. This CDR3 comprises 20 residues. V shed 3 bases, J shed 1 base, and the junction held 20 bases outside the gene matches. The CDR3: CASSFDPQPRTGNLQETQYF. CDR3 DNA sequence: TGTGCCAGCAGCTTCGATCCCCAACCCAGGACAGGCAACCTCCAAGAGACCCAGTACTTC.

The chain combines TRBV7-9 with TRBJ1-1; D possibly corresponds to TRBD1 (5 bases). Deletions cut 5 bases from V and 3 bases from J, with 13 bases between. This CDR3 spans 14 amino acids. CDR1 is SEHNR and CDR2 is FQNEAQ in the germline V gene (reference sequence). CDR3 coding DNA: TGTGCCAGCAGCCCGGACACTCTATACACTGAAGCTTTCTTT. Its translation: CASSPDTLYTEAFF.

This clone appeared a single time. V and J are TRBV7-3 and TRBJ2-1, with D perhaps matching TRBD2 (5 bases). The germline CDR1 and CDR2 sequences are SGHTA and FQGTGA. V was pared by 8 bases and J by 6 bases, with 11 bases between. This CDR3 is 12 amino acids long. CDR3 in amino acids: CASGIGSNEQFF. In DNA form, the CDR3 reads TGTGCCAGCGGGATAGGGAGCAATGAGCAGTTCTTC.